Sequencing of this T cell receptor (beta chain) was carried out in a study of blood T cell repertoires in COVID-19. Original analysis: Amplification with reference gene primers provided the estimates of nucleated cell counts. Produced via immunoSEQ multiplex PCR; TCRdb's table is partial and in-frame only. V and J calls plus clone size are reproduced from that table; the DNA served to infer D and trimming. The sample holds about 73,000 clones, approximately 80% seen once. After removal of 1 base from V and 4 bases from J, the junction contained 9 bases not matched to a gene. The length of the CDR3 is 16 residues. Germline assignment: CDR1 KGHSH and CDR2 LQKENI.

Sequencing was carried out using peripheral blood. The TCR originated in a man in his 70s with COVID-19, enrolled during active disease. The V and J genes are TRBV18 and TRBJ1-1, with 7 positions matching TRBD1. The CDR3 nucleotides read TGTGCCAGCTCACCACGAATAGGGGGCGTGGGCACTGAAGCTTTCTTT. Protein product: CASSPRIGGVGTEAFF.